This T cell receptor (beta chain) derives from a study of T cell responses to AZD1222 COVID-19 vaccine. Study observations and caveats: Vaccine-associated CD4 TCRs spanned spike, dominant at 160-218 and 743-854. All repertoire sampling was performed exclusively after the peak T cell response. At baseline, just six or seven AZD1222 recipients tested seropositive. In the spike-specific TCR repertoire, nearly half reportedly target unmutated variant regions.

The method was immunoSEQ multiplex PCR; TCRdb's version includes in-frame clones alone and lacks a portion of them. The data contain about 100,000 clones, about 83% of them singletons. V shed 2 bases and J shed 0 bases, with 10 bases lying between them. Germline V gene lookup returns CDR1 SNHLY and CDR2 FYNNEI. The CDR3 is made up of 15 amino acids. As regards this clone: Its antigen is unknown.

The sequence derives from an adult in good health. The gene calls are TRBV2 and TRBJ1-1; D possibly corresponds to TRBD1 (5 bases). The sample here was peripheral blood, taken on day 0 of AZD1222 vaccination. CDR3: CASSELGRMNTEAFF. The CDR3 DNA follows: TGTGCCAGCAGTGAATTGGGACGGATGAACACTGAAGCTTTCTTT.